Listed here are 32 T cell receptor beta chains from one sample, sequenced in a study of memory CD8 T cells in hepatitis C reinfection. The sample's time point: peak reinfection, 3 to 8 weeks after reinfection detection. Sorted cells were sequenced directly ex vivo without any in vitro expansion. The assay was immunoSEQ multiplex PCR, and TCRdb's table has in-frame clones only and misses some. The data contain 35,000 to 55,000 clones, over 75% of them singletons. Sequencing was performed on naive CD8+ T cells sorted from blood. The receptors were gathered from a man aged 18 to 35 with hepatitis C virus infection.

V and J are TRBV5-1 and TRBJ2-5; 13 bases agree with TRBD2. The CDR3 extends over 15 amino acids. Trimming at V came to 4 bases and at J to 5 bases, leaving 5 bases not matched to a gene. The germline gives CDR1 SGHRS, CDR2 YFSETQ. This CDR3 reads CASSAPTSGRETQYF. DNA for the CDR3: TGCGCCAGCAGCGCCCCGACTAGCGGGAGGGAGACCCAGTACTTC.

The CDR3 reads CASSLGREVLYNEQFF. The CDR3 region has the DNA TGCGCCAGCAGCTTGGGGCGGGAGGTCCTCTACAATGAGCAGTTCTTC. The chain joins TRBV5-1 to TRBJ2-1, with 8 nucleotides matching TRBD2. With 0 bases clipped from V and 3 bases from J, the junction kept 5 bases outside the gene matches. Germline loops: CDR1 SGHRS, CDR2 YFSETQ. The CDR3 contains 16 residues.

The gene calls are TRBV4-1 and TRBJ2-2; 8 bases agree with TRBD2. After removal of 1 base from V and 1 base from J, the junction contained 2 bases not matched to a gene. CDR3 length: 16 residues. Germline CDR1 is MGHRA and CDR2 is YSYEKL. This chain's CDR3 is CASSQAGGGNTGELFF. The CDR3 region has the DNA TGCGCCAGCAGCCAAGCCGGGGGGGGGAACACCGGGGAGCTGTTTTTT.

The gene calls are TRBV19 and TRBJ2-3, with D tentatively TRBD2 (5 bases). The CDR3 is 13 amino acids. Trimming shortened V by 5 bases and J by 3 bases, and 9 bases separated the two germline ends. Per the germline V gene, CDR1 is LNHDA and CDR2 is SQIVND (reference sequence). Written as DNA, the CDR3 is TGTGCCAGTAGTCTCACGGGGACAGATACGCAGTATTTT. Its translation is CASSLTGTDTQYF.

The CDR3 protein is CASSIQGEDTQYF. In DNA, the CDR3 is TGTGCCAGTAGTATTCAGGGTGAAGATACGCAGTATTTT. This chain uses TRBV19 with TRBJ2-3, with D maybe TRBD1 (5 bases). V was shortened by 3 bases and J by 5 bases, with 9 bases between the two germline ends. Germline assignment: CDR1 LNHDA and CDR2 SQIVND (reference sequence). This CDR3 has 13 residues.

V and J are TRBV29-1 and TRBJ1-2; TRBD1 matches 8 bases. Germline CDR1 is SQVTM and CDR2 is ANQGSEA. CDR3 size: 12 residues. With 6 bases clipped from V and 3 bases from J, the junction kept 3 bases outside the gene matches. The CDR3 nucleotides are TGCAGCGTAATACAGGGGGACTATGGCTACACCTTC. Its protein product is CSVIQGDYGYTF.

The chain employs TRBV7-9 and TRBJ1-2; TRBD1 matches at 8 bases. Germline V CDR1 and CDR2: SEHNR, FQNEAQ (reference sequence). The CDR3 sequence is 13 residues long. V lost 4 bases and J lost 8; bases outside the gene matches: 6. The CDR3 DNA is TGTGCCAGCAGCTACGACAGGGGCCGGGGCTACACCTTC. This encodes CASSYDRGRGYTF.

This chain links TRBV4-1 with TRBJ2-7; D is undetermined. Trimming pared 0 bases from V and 4 bases from J, leaving 10 bases between. Germline-derived CDR1 and CDR2 are MGHRA and YSYEKL. This CDR3 contains 14 residues. DNA for the CDR3: TGCGCCAGCAGCCAAGAGGTGGGCACATACGAGCAGTACGTC. Translating it yields CASSQEVGTYEQYV.

The J gene is TRBJ1-4, the V gene TRBV14; 12 nucleotides line up with TRBD1. Germline CDR1 SGHDN, CDR2 FVKESK. J was trimmed by 7 bases and V by 2 bases; bases with no gene match: 11. The CDR3 length is 18 residues. CDR3 protein: CASSQLRDRGPVGEKLFF. CDR3 in DNA: TGTGCCAGCAGCCAACTCCGGGACAGGGGGCCTGTAGGTGAAAAACTGTTTTTT.

V gene TRBV11-2 combines with J gene TRBJ2-3; tentatively, D is TRBD2 (6 bases). This CDR3 contains 15 residues. Germline V gene lookup returns CDR1 SGHAT and CDR2 FQNNGV. The V gene lost 2 bases and the J gene lost 2 bases, with 11 bases spanning the gap. This chain's CDR3 is CASSLPSGSTDTQYF. The CDR3 DNA reads TGTGCCAGCAGCTTACCCAGCGGGTCCACAGATACGCAGTATTTT. Complete variable domain (other parts from reference TRBV11-2 and TRBJ2-3): EAGVAQSPRYKIIEKRQSVAFWCNPISGHATLYWYQQILGQGPKLLIQFQNNGVVDDSQLPKDRFSAERLKGVDSTLKIQPAKLEDSAVYLCASSLPSGSTDTQYFGPGTRLTVL.

This chain connects TRBV6-5 to TRBJ1-6; D may be TRBD1 (5 bases). V was trimmed by 0 bases and J by 8 bases, leaving 5 bases between them. This CDR3 is 13 amino acids long. Per the germline V gene, CDR1 is MNHEY and CDR2 is SVGAGI. The CDR3: CASSYSTDSPLHF. CDR3 DNA: TGTGCCAGCAGTTACTCGACAGATTCACCCCTCCACTTT.

The rearrangement links TRBV29-1 to TRBJ2-3; a possible D gene is TRBD1 (6 bases). From germline, CDR1 is SQVTM and CDR2 ANQGSEA. Deletions cut 2 bases from V and 2 bases from J, with 14 bases between. The CDR3 is 15 residues long. The CDR3 is CSVEFGQRNTDTQYF. The DNA of the CDR3 is TGCAGCGTTGAATTCGGACAGCGAAACACAGATACGCAGTATTTT.

V usage is TRBV6-5 and J usage is TRBJ2-7; TRBD1 aligns across 10 bases. The CDR3 covers 13 residues. V was pared by 4 bases and J by 6 bases, with 3 bases of the junction left unmatched. Germline lookup yields CDR1 MNHEY and CDR2 SVGAGI. In nucleotides, the CDR3 is TGTGCCAGCAGTTCCCGACAGGGGGCCGAGCAGTACTTC. Its translation is CASSSRQGAEQYF.

The J gene is TRBJ1-2, the V gene TRBV2, with D possibly matching TRBD1 (5 bases). The ends were cut back, 1 base at V and 4 bases at J, with 10 bases in the middle. Germline V gene data show CDR1 as SNHLY and CDR2 as FYNNEI. The CDR3 is 14 amino acids. The CDR3 DNA follows: TGTGCCAGCAGTGAAGGCGGACAATTCTATGGCTACACCTTC. Translated: CASSEGGQFYGYTF.

The chain employs TRBV10-3 and TRBJ2-2; possibly TRBD2 for D (7 bases). This CDR3 is built from 13 residues. Germline CDR1 and CDR2: ENHRY and SYGVKD. Trimming left V 10 bases short and J 4 bases short, with 13 bases between. The CDR3 DNA reads TGTGCCACCGAGGGGGAGGGCACCGGGGAGCTGTTTTTT. As protein: CATEGEGTGELFF.

CDR3 DNA sequence: TGTGCCAGTAGTTTGTCCGGGACAGGGGTCTACGAGCAGTACTTC. This translates into CASSLSGTGVYEQYF. The chain carries TRBV19 and TRBJ2-7, with 10 bases matching TRBD1. Trimming took 5 bases from V and 3 from J; bases not matched to a gene: 7. Germline lookup yields CDR1 LNHDA and CDR2 SQIVND (reference sequence). The CDR3 extends over 15 amino acids.

The V call is TRBV9, the J call TRBJ1-2, with TRBD1 matching over 9 bases. Per germline, CDR1 SGDLS and CDR2 YYNGEE. The CDR3 extends over 12 amino acids. Unmatched junction bases numbered 5, after V lost 4 bases and J lost 10 bases. The CDR3 region is CASSTGQGVYTF. The CDR3 nucleotides read TGTGCCAGCAGCACGGGACAGGGCGTCTACACCTTC.

V gene TRBV6-5 combines with J gene TRBJ2-3, with 11 bases that match TRBD2. Germline assignment: CDR1 MNHEY and CDR2 SVGAGI. CDR3 size: 14 residues. V lost 6 bases and J lost 3; bases outside the gene matches: 2. In DNA form, the CDR3 reads TGTGCCAGCAGACTAGCGGGAGTGACAGATACGCAGTATTTT. Protein sequence: CASRLAGVTDTQYF.

The chain recombines TRBV7-9 with TRBJ1-2, with D possibly TRBD1 on 5 matching bases. CDR1 is SEHNR, CDR2 FQNEAQ, per germline (reference sequence). This CDR3 is 19 amino acids long. V was clipped by 4 bases and J by 4 bases, with 28 bases between them. The CDR3 loop reads CASSSRPTSASTVGYGYTF. The CDR3 region has the DNA TGTGCCAGCAGCTCCCGGCCCACTTCGGCCTCGACAGTTGGCTATGGCTACACCTTC.

The gene calls are TRBV19 and TRBJ2-3, with D possibly matching TRBD2 (5 bases). The germline V gene has CDR1 LNHDA and CDR2 SQIVND (reference sequence). The germline V and J ends were trimmed by 4 bases and 2 bases, with 16 bases remaining between them. CDR3 length: 16 residues. The CDR3 nucleotides read TGTGCCAGTAGTACCCTGTTAGCGACTACCACAGATACGCAGTATTTT. This gives the protein CASSTLLATTTDTQYF.

This clone appeared a single time. The genes are TRBV7-8 and TRBJ2-6; D is unresolved. The germline V gene encodes CDR1 SGHVS and CDR2 FQNEAQ. The CDR3 length is 14 residues. Trimming removed 4 bases at V and 0 bases at J, with 4 bases between. The CDR3, as DNA: TGTGCCAGCAGCTCGGGCTCTGGGGCCAACGTCCTGACTTTC. Translation: CASSSGSGANVLTF.

J is TRBJ1-4 and V is TRBV11-2; maybe TRBD1 (5 bases). Germline V gene lookup returns CDR1 SGHAT and CDR2 FQNNGV. This CDR3 is built from 12 residues. With 4 bases removed from V and 7 bases from J, the gap between germline ends came to 7 bases. The CDR3 is CASSYTGEKLFF. The DNA of the CDR3 is TGTGCCAGCAGCTATACAGGTGAAAAACTGTTTTTT.

CDR3: CASSVTLDTQYF. CDR3 in DNA: TGTGCCAGCAGTGTGACTCTCGATACGCAGTATTTT. The chain couples TRBV7-9 to TRBJ2-3; D not certain. V lost 6 bases to trimming and J lost 6 bases, with 10 bases between them. The germline CDR1 and CDR2 sequences are SEHNR and FQNEAQ (reference sequence). The CDR3 contains 12 residues.

Of note for this clone: Within the sample, other DNA sequences also encode this same CDR3. The J gene is TRBJ1-5, the V gene TRBV6-5; the D gene is possibly TRBD1 (5 bases). The CDR3 sequence is 15 residues long. V lost 0 bases and J lost 2, with 8 bases in between. The V gene's germline CDR1 is MNHEY and CDR2 SVGAGI. The CDR3 reads CASSYSTGGNQPQHF. Here the CDR3 DNA reads TGTGCCAGCAGTTACTCAACAGGTGGCAATCAGCCCCAGCATTTT.

This chain connects TRBV28 to TRBJ1-1; D is uncertain. Germline CDR1 and CDR2: MDHEN and SYDVKM. V gave up 2 bases and J gave up 5 bases, with 15 bases separating them. The CDR3 covers 15 residues. CDR3 sequence reads: CASSLHPVPGTEAFF. The CDR3 nucleotides read TGTGCCAGCAGTTTACATCCCGTCCCGGGAACTGAAGCTTTCTTT.

With respect to this clone: Distinct nucleotide sequences in the sample also encode this CDR3. The chain carries TRBV5-6 and TRBJ2-1, with 8 bases lining up with TRBD1. V lost 6 bases, J lost 1 base, and 12 bases stayed unmatched. The CDR3 extends over 17 amino acids. Germline values: CDR1 SGHDT, CDR2 YYEEEE. The CDR3 DNA sequence: TGTGCCAGCACACCCGCAGGGGGCGCGTTGTCCTACAATGAGCAGTTCTTC. Protein product: CASTPAGGALSYNEQFF.

There are a few counts of this clone. CDR3 loop: CASSQGVNTEAFF. The CDR3 region has the DNA TGTGCCAGCAGCCAAGGGGTGAACACTGAAGCTTTCTTT. The V gene is TRBV27, the J gene TRBJ1-1, with D possibly TRBD1 on 5 matching bases. Germline values: CDR1 MNHEY, CDR2 SMNVEV (reference sequence). The length of the CDR3 is 13 residues. V lost 6 bases and J 0 bases, leaving 8 bases between the germline ends.

The genes are TRBV10-3 and TRBJ2-2; D call uncertain. CDR1 is ENHRY, CDR2 SYGVKD, per germline. CDR3 length equals 13 residues. The ends were cut back, 3 bases at V and 2 bases at J, with 4 bases in the middle. This CDR3 is CAISDSNTGELFF. CDR3 in DNA: TGTGCCATCAGTGACTCTAACACCGGGGAGCTGTTTTTT.

This clone has a single count. In nucleotides, the CDR3 is TGTGCCAGCAGCTTAACCGCGGGCAAACAAGAGACCCAGTACTTC. It yields the protein CASSLTAGKQETQYF. This chain links TRBV11-2 with TRBJ2-5; TRBD2 might be the D (5 bases). This CDR3 has 15 residues. Deletions cut 2 bases from V and 2 bases from J, with 12 bases between. Germline CDR1 is SGHAT and CDR2 is FQNNGV.

This rearrangement joins TRBV4-1 to TRBJ2-1; TRBD1 agrees at 9 bases. CDR1 is MGHRA and CDR2 is YSYEKL in the germline V gene. J was trimmed by 7 bases and V by 0 bases; bases with no gene match: 10. The CDR3 totals 17 residues. The CDR3 DNA reads TGCGCCAGCAGCCAAGAGCCAACAGGGGGCGTTCTGAATGAGCAGTTCTTC. Residues: CASSQEPTGGVLNEQFF.

This clone was seen once. The rearrangement joins TRBV7-9 to TRBJ2-5, with 12 bases matching TRBD2. The J call may not be correct, given that the DNA end is closer to TRBJ2-7. CDR3 length: 17 residues. Germline values: CDR1 SEHNR, CDR2 FQNEAQ (reference sequence). Here the CDR3 reads CASSLGPGLAGTYEQYF. CDR3 nucleotide sequence: TGTGCCAGCAGCTTAGGGCCCGGACTAGCGGGAACCTACGAGCAGTACTTC.

The chain employs TRBV12-2 and TRBJ2-7; the tabulated D call, TRBD1, remains unverified against the DNA. TRBV12-2 is assigned pseudogene status. The CDR3 runs to 16 residues. Written as DNA, the CDR3 is TGTGCAAGTCGCTTAGGTTTTTGGGACAGGACATACGAGCAGTACGTC. This encodes CASRLGFWDRTYEQYV.